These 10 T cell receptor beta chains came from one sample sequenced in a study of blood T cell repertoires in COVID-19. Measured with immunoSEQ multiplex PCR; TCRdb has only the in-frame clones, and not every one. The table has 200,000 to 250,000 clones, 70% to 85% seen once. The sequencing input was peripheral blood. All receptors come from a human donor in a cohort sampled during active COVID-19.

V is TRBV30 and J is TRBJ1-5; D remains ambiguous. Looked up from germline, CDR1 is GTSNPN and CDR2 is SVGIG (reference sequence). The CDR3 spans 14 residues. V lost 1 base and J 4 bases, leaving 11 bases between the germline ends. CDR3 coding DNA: TGTGCCTGGAGTGGGCAATCCCGAAATCAGCCCCAGCATTTT. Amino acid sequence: CAWSGQSRNQPQHF.

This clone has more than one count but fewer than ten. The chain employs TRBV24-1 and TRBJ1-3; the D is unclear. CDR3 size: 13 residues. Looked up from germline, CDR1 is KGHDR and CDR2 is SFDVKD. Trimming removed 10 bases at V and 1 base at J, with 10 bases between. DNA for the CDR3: TGTGCCACTAGCCATGGGTCTGGAAACACCATATATTTT. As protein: CATSHGSGNTIYF.

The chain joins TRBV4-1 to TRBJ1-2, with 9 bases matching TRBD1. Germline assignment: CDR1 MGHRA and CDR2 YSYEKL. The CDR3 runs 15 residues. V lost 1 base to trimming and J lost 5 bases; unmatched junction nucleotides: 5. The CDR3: CASSQVAGQGYGYTF. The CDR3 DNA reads TGCGCCAGCAGCCAAGTAGCCGGACAGGGGTATGGCTACACCTTC.

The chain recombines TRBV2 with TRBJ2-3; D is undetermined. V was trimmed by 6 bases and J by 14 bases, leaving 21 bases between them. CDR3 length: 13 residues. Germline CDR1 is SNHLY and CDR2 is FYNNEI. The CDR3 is CASSLPQAYPRYF. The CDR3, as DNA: TGTGCCAGCAGCCTCCCCCAAGCGTACCCGCGGTATTTT.

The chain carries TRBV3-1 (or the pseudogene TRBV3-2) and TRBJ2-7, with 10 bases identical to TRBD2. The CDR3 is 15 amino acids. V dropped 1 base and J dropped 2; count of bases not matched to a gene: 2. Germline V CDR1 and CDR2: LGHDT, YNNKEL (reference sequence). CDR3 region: CASSQASGSAYEQYF. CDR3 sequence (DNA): TGTGCCAGCAGCCAAGCTAGCGGGAGTGCCTACGAGCAGTACTTC.

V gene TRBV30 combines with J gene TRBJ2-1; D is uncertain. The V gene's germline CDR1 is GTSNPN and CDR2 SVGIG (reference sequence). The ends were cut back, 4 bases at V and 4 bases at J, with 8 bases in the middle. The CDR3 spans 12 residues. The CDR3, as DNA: TGTGCCTGGAATCGTATTTACAATGAGCAGTTCTTC. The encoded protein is CAWNRIYNEQFF.

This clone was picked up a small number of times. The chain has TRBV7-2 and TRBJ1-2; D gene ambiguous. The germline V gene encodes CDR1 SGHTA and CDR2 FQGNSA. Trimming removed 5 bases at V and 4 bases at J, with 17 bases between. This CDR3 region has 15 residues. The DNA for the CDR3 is TGTGCCAGCAGCCCCGGTGGAGGGATCGGCTATGGCTACACCTTC. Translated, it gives CASSPGGGIGYGYTF.

As DNA, the CDR3 is TGTGCCAGCACCCTTCTGGCAGGCTCCTACGAGCAGTACTTC. Amino acid sequence: CASTLLAGSYEQYF. V gene TRBV5-6 combines with J gene TRBJ2-7; the D is unclear. Trimming pared 6 bases from V and 0 bases from J, leaving 13 bases between. Per the germline V gene, CDR1 is SGHDT and CDR2 is YYEEEE. The CDR3 consists of 14 residues.

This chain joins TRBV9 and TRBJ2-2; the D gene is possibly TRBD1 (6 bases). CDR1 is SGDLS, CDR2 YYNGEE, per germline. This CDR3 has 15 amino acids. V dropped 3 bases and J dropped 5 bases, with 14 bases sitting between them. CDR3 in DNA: TGTGCCAGCAGCGCGACCAGGGGTTGGACCGGGGAGCTGTTTTTT. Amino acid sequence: CASSATRGWTGELFF.

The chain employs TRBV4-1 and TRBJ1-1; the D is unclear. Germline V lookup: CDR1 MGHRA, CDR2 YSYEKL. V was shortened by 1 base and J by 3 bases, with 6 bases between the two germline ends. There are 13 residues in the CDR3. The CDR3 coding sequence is TGCGCCAGCAGCCAAGTCCAGGACACTGAAGCTTTCTTT. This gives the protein CASSQVQDTEAFF.